These 20 T cell receptor beta chains share one sample of origin, sequenced in a study of CD8+CD57+ T cells in acquired aplastic anemia. The template for TCR beta VDJ and CDR3 sequence profiling was genomic DNA. TCRdb called the reads again in MiXCR, with one record for every CDR3 protein. This sample carries some 210,000 distinct CDR3 sequences, 61% of them seen once, and the ten largest clones take 25% to 30%. Material for sequencing was sorted CD4+, CD8+, or CD8+CD57+ T cells (not recorded which) from PBMCs. Every receptor here comes from a human donor in good health.

In its sample, this clonotype was seen once. The V call is TRBV10-3, the J call TRBJ2-7; D is perhaps TRBD1 (6 bases). V lost 8 bases and J 7 bases, leaving 15 bases between the germline ends. Per the germline V gene, CDR1 is ENHRY and CDR2 is SYGVKD. The CDR3 extends over 12 amino acids. This chain's CDR3 is CAILGSQGEQYF. CDR3 nucleotide sequence: TGTGCCATCCTGGGATCCCAGGGGGAGCAGTACTTC.

This clonotype was seen many times. This rearrangement joins TRBV7-3 to TRBJ2-1, with 11 bases identical to TRBD1. Germline V gene sequence: CDR1 SGHTA, CDR2 FQGTGA. This CDR3 is 14 amino acids long. Unmatched junction bases numbered 5, after V lost 5 bases and J lost 8 bases. This chain's CDR3 is CASSPGTGGDEQFF. The CDR3 DNA is TGTGCCAGCAGCCCCGGGACAGGGGGAGATGAGCAGTTCTTC.

The J gene is TRBJ2-1, the V gene TRBV24-1; TRBD1 matches 8 bases. Germline V gene sequence: CDR1 KGHDR, CDR2 SFDVKD. V lost 3 bases and J lost 6; bases outside the gene matches: 9. This CDR3 spans 16 amino acids. In DNA form, the CDR3 reads TGTGCCACCAGTGATCCGGGACAGGAAACCCCCAATGAGCAGTTCTTC. It specifies CATSDPGQETPNEQFF.

This rearrangement joins TRBV19 to TRBJ2-2; 7 bases align to TRBD1. This CDR3 contains 15 residues. Germline V gives CDR1 LNHDA, CDR2 SQIVND (reference sequence). Germline trimming cut 8 bases from V and 4 bases from J; bases unmatched to any gene: 10. The DNA for the CDR3 is TGTGCCAGTCGAACGGACAGGTCGAGCACCGGGGAGCTGTTTTTT. Translating it yields CASRTDRSSTGELFF.

In regard to this clonotype: A junction boundary mismatches the germline segment, possibly from a read error. The chain recombines TRBV6-6 with TRBJ2-3; a possible D gene is TRBD2 (6 bases). The germline gives CDR1 MNHNY, CDR2 SVGAGI (reference sequence). This CDR3 has 16 amino acids. The DNA for the CDR3 is TGTGCCAGCAGTTACCTACTGGACGGGGGAGTGGATACGCAGTATTTC. This codes for CASSYLLDGGVDTQYF.

This clonotype was seen repeatedly, ten times or more. The chain couples TRBV9 to TRBJ1-5; D might be TRBD1 (6 bases). The CDR3 consists of 15 residues. The germline V gene has CDR1 SGDLS and CDR2 YYNGEE. The V end was cut by 0 bases, the J end by 7 bases, with 14 bases between. CDR3 nucleotide sequence: TGTGCCAGCAGCGTAGACGGGAACAGGGACCAGCCCCAGCATTTT. Residues: CASSVDGNRDQPQHF.

J is TRBJ2-2 and V is TRBV20-1, with 10 bases matching TRBD1. Unmatched junction bases numbered 4, after V lost 5 bases and J lost 1 base. This CDR3 comprises 15 residues. Germline V gene sequence: CDR1 DFQATT, CDR2 SNEGSKA (reference sequence). The CDR3 region is CSALGQGKNTGELFF. The CDR3 DNA follows: TGCAGTGCTCTGGGACAGGGGAAGAACACCGGGGAGCTGTTTTTT.

At least ten counts were recorded for this clonotype. V is TRBV7-3 and J is TRBJ2-1; TRBD2 agrees at 8 bases. The CDR3 spans 15 residues. V lost 5 bases and J lost 8; bases outside the gene matches: 11. Germline-derived CDR1 and CDR2 are SGHTA and FQGTGA. Here the CDR3 DNA reads TGTGCCAGCAGCCCCCACGGGACTAGGTTTTATGAGCAGTTCTTC. This codes for CASSPHGTRFYEQFF.

This clonotype showed up many times. The chain couples TRBV7-6 to TRBJ1-1; D is unclear. Germline V CDR1 and CDR2: SGHVS, FNYEAQ. V was shortened by 1 base and J by 4 bases, with 16 bases between the two germline ends. CDR3 length: 16 amino acids. As DNA, the CDR3 is TGTGCCAGCAGCTTAGAATTGCCCTTTTTTGGCACTGAAGCTTTCTTT. It translates to CASSLELPFFGTEAFF.

The sample holds many counts of this clonotype. V is TRBV6-2 or TRBV6-3 and J is TRBJ1-6; no firm D call. The ends were cut back, 2 bases at V and 5 bases at J, with 10 bases in the middle. CDR3 size: 15 residues. Germline CDR1 is MNHEY and CDR2 is SVGEGT. The CDR3 loop reads CASSYGQLDNSPLHF. The CDR3 DNA is TGTGCCAGCAGTTACGGGCAGTTGGATAATTCACCCCTCCACTTT.

The chain has TRBV10-3 and TRBJ2-3; a possible D gene is TRBD2 (5 bases). Germline lookup yields CDR1 ENHRY and CDR2 SYGVKD. V lost 4 bases, J lost 2 bases, and 10 bases lay in between. The CDR3 runs 14 residues. This chain's CDR3 is CAISGGQPTDTQYF. CDR3 nucleotides: TGTGCCATCAGTGGAGGGCAACCCACAGATACGCAGTATTTT.

This sequence joins TRBV7-2 and TRBJ2-7; D gene uncertain. The CDR3 covers 14 residues. V was shortened by 2 bases and J by 0 bases, with 8 bases between the two germline ends. The germline V gene encodes CDR1 SGHTA and CDR2 FQGNSA. The CDR3 bases are TGTGCCAGCAGCTTACTGGCCCCCTCCTACGAGCAGTACTTC. Translation: CASSLLAPSYEQYF.

V usage is TRBV7-2 and J usage is TRBJ2-7; 8 positions agree with TRBD1. This CDR3 is 15 amino acids long. Germline V gene lookup returns CDR1 SGHTA and CDR2 FQGNSA. The junction had 8 bases not matched to a gene; V was cut back by 4 bases and J by 3 bases. CDR3 region: CASSSGGTGLYEQYF. In nucleotides, the CDR3 is TGTGCCAGCAGCTCGGGCGGGACAGGCCTCTACGAGCAGTACTTC.

The CDR3: CATGLQGVYEQYF. CDR3 bases: TGCGCCACCGGACTTCAGGGGGTTTACGAGCAGTACTTC. This chain links TRBV10-2 with TRBJ2-7, with 7 bases matching TRBD1. Germline trimming cut 10 bases from V and 4 bases from J; bases unmatched to any gene: 10. This CDR3 comprises 13 residues. CDR1 and CDR2 (germline): WSHSY, SAAADI.

This rearrangement joins TRBV15 to TRBJ1-2, with D unclear. From germline, CDR1 is LNHNV and CDR2 YYDKDF (reference sequence). V was pared by 0 bases and J by 1 base, with 9 bases between. The CDR3 has 15 amino acids. The CDR3: CATSREAINNYGYTF. CDR3 DNA sequence: TGTGCCACCAGCAGAGAAGCCATTAATAACTATGGCTACACCTTC.

CDR3 nucleotide sequence: TGTGCCAGCAGCCGTCCGGACAGTAATGAAAAACTGTTTTTT. Translated, it gives CASSRPDSNEKLFF. V usage is TRBV7-9 and J usage is TRBJ1-4; weak D call: TRBD1 (6 bases). Trimming left V 5 bases short and J 4 bases short, with 11 bases between. Germline loops: CDR1 SEHNR, CDR2 FQNEAQ (reference sequence). The length of the CDR3 is 14 residues. Based on the CDR3 plus reference TRBV7-9 and TRBJ1-4, the full variable domain is DTGVSQNPRHKITKRGQNVTFRCDPISEHNRLYWYRQTLGQGPEFLTYFQNEAQLEKSRLLSDRFSAERPKGSFSTLEIQRTEQGDSAMYLCASSRPDSNEKLFFGSGTQLSVL.

This clonotype was detected a few times. V gene TRBV7-3 combines with J gene TRBJ2-2; the D is unclear. CDR1 is SGHTA and CDR2 is FQGTGA in the germline V gene. The ends were cut back, 2 bases at V and 4 bases at J, with 5 bases in the middle. The CDR3 length is 13 residues. The CDR3 DNA is TGTGCCAGCAGCTTATCAGCCACCGGGGAGCTGTTTTTT. Translating gives CASSLSATGELFF. Full variable domain (remainder filled in from reference TRBV7-3 and TRBJ2-2): GAGVSQTPSNKVTEKGKYVELRCDPISGHTALYWYRQSLGQGPEFLIYFQGTGAADDSGLPNDRFFAVRPEGSVSTLKIQRTERGDSAVYLCASSLSATGELFFGEGSRLTVL.

The V call is TRBV24-1, the J call TRBJ1-5, with D unclear. Trimming took 3 bases from V and 3 from J, leaving 2 bases between them. In germline, CDR1 is KGHDR, CDR2 SFDVKD. This CDR3 contains 12 residues. The CDR3 region has the DNA TGTGCCACCAGTGATGCCAATCAGCCCCAGCATTTT. It codes for CATSDANQPQHF.

This clonotype was seen at least ten times. The V and J genes are TRBV4-2 and TRBJ1-1; D call uncertain. Germline CDR1 reads LGHNA; CDR2 reads YNFKEQ. V gave up 2 bases and J gave up 2 bases, with 9 bases separating them. The CDR3 is 14 amino acids. The CDR3, as DNA: TGTGCCAGCAGCCAACCTCACACTAACACTGAAGCTTTCTTT. It is translated as CASSQPHTNTEAFF.

V gene TRBV20-1 combines with J gene TRBJ1-1, with a weak D call TRBD1 (6 bases). The V and J ends lost 8 bases and 3 bases respectively, with 10 bases between them. The CDR3 is 11 amino acids. The germline gives CDR1 DFQATT, CDR2 SNEGSKA (reference sequence). The CDR3 spells CSCPGDTEAFF. The CDR3 nucleotides are TGCAGTTGCCCAGGGGACACTGAAGCTTTCTTT.